Below, one TCR beta chain is given with its context. Libraries were prepared by immunoSEQ multiplex PCR; TCRdb keeps only in-frame clonotypes and omits some of them. Among some 37,000 clones, approximately 92% were seen once, and the ten largest hold roughly 1.2%. This entry belongs to a study of T cell changes during pregnancy in multiple sclerosis. The V end lost 6 bases, the J end lost 1 base, and 16 bases lay between the germline ends. CDR1 and CDR2 (germline): MDHEN, SYDVKM. This CDR3 has 16 amino acids. The chain employs TRBV28 and TRBJ2-4, with D perhaps TRBD2 (6 bases). The clonotype was recovered from a female donor with multiple sclerosis, enrolled in a pregnancy study. The sample consisted of PBMCs (not recorded whether the cells were cultured). Here the CDR3 reads CASSSSALGAKNIQYF. As DNA, the CDR3 is TGTGCCAGCAGCTCTAGCGCCTTAGGGGCCAAAAACATTCAGTACTTC.